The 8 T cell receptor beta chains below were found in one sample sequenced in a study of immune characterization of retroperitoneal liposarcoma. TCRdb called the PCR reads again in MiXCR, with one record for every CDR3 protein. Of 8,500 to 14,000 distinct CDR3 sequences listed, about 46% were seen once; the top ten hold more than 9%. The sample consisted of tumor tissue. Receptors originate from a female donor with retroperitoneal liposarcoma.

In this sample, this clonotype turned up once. CDR3 residues: CASTEASVQAPQYF. In DNA, the CDR3 is TGTGCCAGCACCGAGGCCAGCGTTCAAGCGCCGCAGTACTTC. The chain recombines TRBV12-3 or TRBV12-4 with TRBJ2-5; D not certain. This CDR3 is 14 amino acids long. Trimming took off 7 bases at V and 11 bases at J, with 23 bases between the two ends.

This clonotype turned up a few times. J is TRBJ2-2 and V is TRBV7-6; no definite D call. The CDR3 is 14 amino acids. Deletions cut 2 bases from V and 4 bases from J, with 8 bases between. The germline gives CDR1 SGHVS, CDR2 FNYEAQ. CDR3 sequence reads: CASSLLGFTGELFF. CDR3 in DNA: TGTGCCAGCAGCTTACTGGGCTTCACCGGGGAGCTGTTTTTT.

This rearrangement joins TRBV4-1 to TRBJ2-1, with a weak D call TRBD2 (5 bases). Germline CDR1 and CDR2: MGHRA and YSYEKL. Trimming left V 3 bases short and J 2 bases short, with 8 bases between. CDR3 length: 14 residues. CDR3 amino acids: CASSQRAPYNEQFF. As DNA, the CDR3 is TGCGCCAGCAGCCAGAGGGCCCCCTACAATGAGCAGTTCTTC.

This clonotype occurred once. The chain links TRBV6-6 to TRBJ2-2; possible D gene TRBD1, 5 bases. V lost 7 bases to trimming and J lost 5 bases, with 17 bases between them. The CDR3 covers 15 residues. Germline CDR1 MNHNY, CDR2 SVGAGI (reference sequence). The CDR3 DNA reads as TGTGCCAGCACCAGAAACAGGAGAGAGACCGGGGAGCTGTTTTTT. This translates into CASTRNRRETGELFF.

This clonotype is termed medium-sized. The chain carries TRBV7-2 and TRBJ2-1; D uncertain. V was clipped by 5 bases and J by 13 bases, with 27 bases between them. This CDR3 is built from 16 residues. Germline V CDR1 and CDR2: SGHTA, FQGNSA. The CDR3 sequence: CASSPLALVQLETQFF. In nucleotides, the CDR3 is TGTGCCAGCAGCCCCTTGGCGCTAGTTCAGCTAGAGACCCAGTTCTTC.

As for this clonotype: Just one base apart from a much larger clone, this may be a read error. The CDR3 DNA reads as TGTGCCAGCAGCTTATGGGGACATCAAGGGGAGACCCAGTACTTC. It translates to CASSLWGHQGETQYF. The chain joins TRBV7-2 to TRBJ2-3, with TRBD1 as a possible D gene (6 bases). The J call is doubtful: the DNA matches TRBJ2-5 better. The V gene's germline CDR1 is SGHTA and CDR2 FQGNSA. CDR3 length: 15 amino acids.

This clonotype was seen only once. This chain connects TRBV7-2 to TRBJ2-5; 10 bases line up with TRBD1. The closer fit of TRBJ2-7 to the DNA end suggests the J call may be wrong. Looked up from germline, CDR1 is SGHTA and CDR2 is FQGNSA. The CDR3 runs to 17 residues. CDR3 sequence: CASSLEPTGQGNNEQYF. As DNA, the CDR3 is TGTGCCAGCAGCTTAGAACCGACGGGACAGGGGAACAACGAGCAGTACTTC.

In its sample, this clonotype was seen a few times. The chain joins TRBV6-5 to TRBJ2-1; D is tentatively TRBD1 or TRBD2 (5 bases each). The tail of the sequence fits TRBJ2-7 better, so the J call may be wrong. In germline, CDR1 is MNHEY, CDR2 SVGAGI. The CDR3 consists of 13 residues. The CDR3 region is CASSYSRGTEQYF. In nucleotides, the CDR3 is TGTGCCAGCAGTTACTCGCGAGGGACCGAGCAGTACTTC.